A selection of T cell receptor beta chains follows, all from one sample in a study of T cell changes during pregnancy in multiple sclerosis. Generated by immunoSEQ multiplex PCR, the TCRdb table keeps only in-frame clones and is missing some. The sample records over 60,000 clones, 80% to 90% being singletons. The sample in question was peripheral blood, obtained in the first trimester of pregnancy. These receptors were collected from a female donor with multiple sclerosis, enrolled in a pregnancy study. Each CDR3 is given with its conserved first and last residue. A D gene is named only where the DNA matches it firmly. Expanded clones are given a class, and other clones once, few, many or no size at all.

once	TRBV5-4	TRBD2	TRBJ2-3	CASSSKLAGGPDTQYF	TGTGCCAGCAGCTCTAAACTAGCGGGAGGGCCAGATACGCAGTATTTT
-	TRBV18	-	TRBJ1-2	CASSPRDYGYTF	TGTGCCAGCTCCCCCCGGGACTATGGCTACACCTTC
-	TRBV7-2	TRBD1	TRBJ2-1	CASSSGQIEQFF	TGTGCCAGCAGCTCGGGACAGATCGAGCAGTTCTTC
-	TRBV6-5	-	TRBJ2-1	CASRHLAAEQFF	TGTGCCAGCCGGCATTTAGCGGCTGAGCAGTTCTTC
once	TRBV30	-	TRBJ1-5	CAWDTGLDQPQHF	TGTGCCTGGGATACAGGGTTGGATCAGCCCCAGCATTTT
-	TRBV6-1	-	TRBJ2-7	CASSDSGIAGDEQYF	TGTGCCAGCAGTGATTCGGGGATCGCTGGCGACGAGCAGTACTTC
-	TRBV30	-	TRBJ1-4	CAWRSPTNEKLFF	TGTGCCTGGAGATCTCCAACTAATGAAAAACTGTTTTTT
-	TRBV5-6	-	TRBJ1-2	CASSRPDSPYGYTF	TGTGCCAGCAGCCGCCCGGACAGCCCCTATGGCTACACCTTC
-	TRBV2	TRBD2	TRBJ2-3	CASSGLSGRATDTQYF	TGTGCCAGCAGTGGGCTAAGCGGGAGGGCTACAGATACGCAGTATTTT
-	TRBV5-1	-	TRBJ1-6	CASSPWTGGNSPLHF	TGCGCCAGCAGCCCGTGGACCGGGGGTAATTCACCCCTCCACTTT
-	TRBV6-6	-	TRBJ2-2	CASTPELPNTGELFF	TGTGCCAGCACCCCAGAACTACCTAACACCGGGGAGCTGTTTTTT
few	TRBV7-2	TRBD1	TRBJ1-5	CASSLVGTGGNQPQHF	TGTGCCAGCAGCTTAGTGGGTACAGGGGGGAATCAGCCCCAGCATTTT
-	TRBV5-1	TRBD1	TRBJ2-1	CASSQRDSYNEQFF	TGCGCCAGCAGCCAAAGGGACAGCTACAATGAGCAGTTCTTC
-	TRBV2	TRBD1	TRBJ2-2	CASSAGTGVPTGELFF	TGTGCCAGCAGCGCCGGGACAGGGGTTCCCACCGGGGAGCTGTTTTTT
-	TRBV6-6	-	TRBJ1-2	CASRGAWGLQGGYTF	TGTGCCAGCAGGGGGGCGTGGGGGCTTCAAGGAGGCTACACCTTC
-	TRBV13	TRBD1	TRBJ1-6	CASSLTGFNSPLHF	TGTGCCAGCAGCTTGACAGGGTTCAATTCACCCCTCCACTTT
-	TRBV7-2	TRBD2	TRBJ2-1	CASRFAGGVHEQFF	TGTGCCAGCCGCTTCGCGGGAGGGGTCCATGAGCAGTTCTTC
-	TRBV27	-	TRBJ2-7	CASSVGLGKSYF	TGTGCCAGCAGCGTTGGCCTGGGCAAGTCGTACTTC
-	TRBV7-2	-	TRBJ1-1	CASSPGFMGTEAFF	TGTGCCAGCAGCCCCGGGTTCATGGGCACTGAAGCTTTCTTT
-	TRBV7-6	-	TRBJ1-2	CASSFQVPNYGYTF	TGTGCCAGCAGCTTTCAGGTGCCTAACTATGGCTACACCTTC
-	TRBV12-5	-	TRBJ1-1	CASEVSGATEAFF	TGTGCTAGTGAGGTTTCTGGGGCCACTGAAGCTTTCTTT
-	TRBV7-3	-	TRBJ1-1	CASTSPRRGTLNTEAFF	TGTGCCAGCACCTCACCTAGGCGGGGGACGTTGAACACTGAAGCTTTCTTT
-	TRBV11-3	-	TRBJ1-1	CASSGGGTEAFF	TGTGCCAGCAGTGGTGGGGGGACTGAAGCTTTCTTT
-	TRBV25-1	-	TRBJ2-5	CASGGTPRPYPETQYF	TGTGCCAGCGGGGGGACTCCACGACCCTACCCGGAGACCCAGTACTTC
-	TRBV7-9	-	TRBJ2-7	CASRLGELRYEQYF	TGTGCCAGCAGATTAGGGGAGTTACGGTACGAGCAGTACTTC
-	TRBV5-1	TRBD2	TRBJ2-7	CASSPGTSGTVDEQYF	TGCGCCAGCAGCCCCGGGACTAGCGGAACAGTGGACGAGCAGTACTTC
-	TRBV23-1	-	TRBJ1-1	CASSQSGRGLEAFF	TGCGCCAGCAGTCAATCAGGTAGGGGCCTTGAAGCTTTCTTT
-	TRBV25-1	TRBD2	TRBJ2-3	CASSESLAGGADTQYF	TGTGCCAGCAGTGAGTCCCTAGCGGGAGGCGCAGATACGCAGTATTTT
-	TRBV7-2	-	TRBJ2-5	CASSLAAQGGWETQYF	TGTGCCAGCAGCTTAGCAGCCCAGGGAGGTTGGGAGACCCAGTACTTC
-	TRBV5-6	-	TRBJ1-1	CASSLGGGATTEAFF	TGTGCCAGCAGCTTGGGGGGAGGGGCGACCACTGAAGCTTTCTTT
-	TRBV10-3	-	TRBJ2-5	CAISERTLWEKETQYF	TGTGCCATCAGTGAGCGAACCCTATGGGAGAAAGAGACCCAGTACTTC
-	TRBV5-8	-	TRBJ1-2	CASSLTDYGYTF	TGTGCCAGCAGCTTAACAGACTATGGCTACACCTTC
few	TRBV7-8	-	TRBJ2-4	CASSKGQIKWDIQYF	TGTGCCAGCAGCAAGGGACAAATAAAATGGGACATTCAGTACTTC
-	TRBV9	TRBD2	TRBJ2-5	CASSVGLAGGLYQETQYF	TGTGCCAGCAGCGTAGGGCTAGCGGGGGGGTTGTACCAAGAGACCCAGTACTTC
few	TRBV9	-	TRBJ1-1	CASSPRTETPEAFF	TGTGCCAGCAGCCCCCGGACAGAGACCCCTGAAGCTTTCTTT
once	TRBV4-1	TRBD2	TRBJ2-5	CASSQEGGLAGVETQYF	TGCGCCAGCAGCCAAGAAGGCGGACTAGCGGGAGTAGAGACCCAGTACTTC
-	TRBV4-1	TRBD1	TRBJ2-5	CASSQERTGQYQETQYF	TGCGCCAGCAGCCAAGAGCGTACGGGACAGTACCAAGAGACCCAGTACTTC
-	TRBV10-2	TRBD2	TRBJ2-3	CASSVAGGTDTQYF	TGCGCCAGCAGTGTAGCGGGAGGCACAGATACGCAGTATTTT
-	TRBV19	-	TRBJ1-3	CASSFLIGRANTIYF	TGTGCCAGTAGTTTCTTAATCGGCAGGGCAAACACCATATATTTT
-	TRBV5-4	TRBD1	TRBJ2-6	CASSWTGRSLSGANVLTF	TGTGCCAGCAGCTGGACAGGGCGGTCGTTATCTGGGGCCAACGTCCTGACTTTC
once	TRBV30	-	TRBJ1-4	CAWSVLATNEKLFF	TGTGCCTGGAGTGTACTCGCAACTAATGAAAAACTGTTTTTT
-	TRBV28	-	TRBJ1-1	CASSILGGERNTEAFF	TGTGCCAGCAGTATACTCGGGGGGGAAAGGAACACTGAAGCTTTCTTT